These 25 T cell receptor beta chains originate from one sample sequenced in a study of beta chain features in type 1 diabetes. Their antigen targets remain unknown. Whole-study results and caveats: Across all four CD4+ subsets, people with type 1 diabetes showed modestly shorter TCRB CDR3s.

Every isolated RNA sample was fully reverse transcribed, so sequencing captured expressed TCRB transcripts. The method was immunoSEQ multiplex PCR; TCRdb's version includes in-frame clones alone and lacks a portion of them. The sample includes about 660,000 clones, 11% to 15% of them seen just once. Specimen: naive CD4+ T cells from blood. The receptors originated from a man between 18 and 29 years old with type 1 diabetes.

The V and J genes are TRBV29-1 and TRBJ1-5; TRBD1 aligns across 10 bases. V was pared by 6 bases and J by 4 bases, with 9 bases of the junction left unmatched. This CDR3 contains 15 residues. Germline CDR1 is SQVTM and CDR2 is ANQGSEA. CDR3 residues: CSVGTGTGVNQPQHF. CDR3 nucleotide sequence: TGCAGCGTGGGCACGGGGACAGGGGTGAATCAGCCCCAGCATTTT.

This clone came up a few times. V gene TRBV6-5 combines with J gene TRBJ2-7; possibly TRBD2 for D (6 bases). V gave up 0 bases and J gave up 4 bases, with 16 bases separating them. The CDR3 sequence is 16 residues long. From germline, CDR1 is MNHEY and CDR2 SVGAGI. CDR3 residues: CASSYSADPGTYEQYF. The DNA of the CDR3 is TGTGCCAGCAGTTACTCGGCAGACCCCGGGACTTACGAGCAGTACTTC.

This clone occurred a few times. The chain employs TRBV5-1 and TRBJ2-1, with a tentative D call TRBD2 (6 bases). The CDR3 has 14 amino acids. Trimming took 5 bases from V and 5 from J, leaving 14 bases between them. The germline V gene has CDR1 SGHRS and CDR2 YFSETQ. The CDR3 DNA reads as TGCGCCAGCAGTTTAGGGACTTCCGACAATGAGCAGTTCTTC. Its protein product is CASSLGTSDNEQFF.

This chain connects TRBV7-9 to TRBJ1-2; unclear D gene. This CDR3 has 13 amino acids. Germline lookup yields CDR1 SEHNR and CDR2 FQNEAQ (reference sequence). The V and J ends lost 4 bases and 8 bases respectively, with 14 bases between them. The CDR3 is CASSSEFAHGYTF. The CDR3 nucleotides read TGTGCCAGCAGCTCCGAGTTTGCCCACGGCTACACCTTC. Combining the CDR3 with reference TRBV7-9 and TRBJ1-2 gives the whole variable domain DTGVSQNPRHKITKRGQNVTFRCDPISEHNRLYWYRQTLGQGPEFLTYFQNEAQLEKSRLLSDRFSAERPKGSFSTLEIQRTEQGDSAMYLCASSSEFAHGYTFGSGTRLTVV.

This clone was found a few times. CDR3 coding DNA: TGTGCCAGCAGCTTTGGGCAGTACACTGAAGCTTTCTTT. Its translation: CASSFGQYTEAFF. The chain couples TRBV2 to TRBJ1-1, with D unresolved. This CDR3 spans 13 amino acids. The V end was cut by 6 bases, the J end by 3 bases, with 11 bases between. Germline CDR1 reads SNHLY; CDR2 reads FYNNEI.

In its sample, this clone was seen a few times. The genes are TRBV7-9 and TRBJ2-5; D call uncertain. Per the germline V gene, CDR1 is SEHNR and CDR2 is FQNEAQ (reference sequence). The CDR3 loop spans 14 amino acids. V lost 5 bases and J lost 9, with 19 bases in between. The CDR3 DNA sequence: TGTGCCAGCAGCCCCGTTATCGAGCGTGGGGCCCAGTACTTC. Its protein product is CASSPVIERGAQYF.

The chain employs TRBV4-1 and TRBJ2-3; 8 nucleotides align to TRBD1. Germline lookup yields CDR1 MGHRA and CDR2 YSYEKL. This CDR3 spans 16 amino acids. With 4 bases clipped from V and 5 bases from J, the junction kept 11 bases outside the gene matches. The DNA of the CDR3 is TGCGCCAGCAGCCGATCCGGACAGGGAATGTTAGATACGCAGTATTTT. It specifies CASSRSGQGMLDTQYF.

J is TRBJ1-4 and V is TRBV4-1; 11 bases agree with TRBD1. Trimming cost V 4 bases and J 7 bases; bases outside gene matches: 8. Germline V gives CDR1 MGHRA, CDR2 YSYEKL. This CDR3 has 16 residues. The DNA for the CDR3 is TGCGCCAGCAGCCTACTTCCGGGACAGGGGGGTGAAAAACTGTTTTTT. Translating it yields CASSLLPGQGGEKLFF.

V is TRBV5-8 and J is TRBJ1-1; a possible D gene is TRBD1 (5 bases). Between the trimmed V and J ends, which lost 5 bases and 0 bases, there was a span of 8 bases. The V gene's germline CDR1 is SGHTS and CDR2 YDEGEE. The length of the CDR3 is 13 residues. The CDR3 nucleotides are TGTGCCAGCAGAAGACAGATGAACACTGAAGCTTTCTTT. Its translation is CASRRQMNTEAFF.

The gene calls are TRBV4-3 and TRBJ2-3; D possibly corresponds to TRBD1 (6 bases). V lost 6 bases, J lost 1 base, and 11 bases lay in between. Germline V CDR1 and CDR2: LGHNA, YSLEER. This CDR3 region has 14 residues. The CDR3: CASRVAGGTDTQYF. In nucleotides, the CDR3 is TGCGCCAGCAGGGTGGCAGGGGGCACAGATACGCAGTATTTT.

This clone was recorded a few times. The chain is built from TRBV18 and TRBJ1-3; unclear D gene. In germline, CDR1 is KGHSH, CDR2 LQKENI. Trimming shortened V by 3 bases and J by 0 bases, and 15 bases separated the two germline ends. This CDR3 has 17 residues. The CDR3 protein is CASSPLAGISSGNTIYF. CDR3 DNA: TGTGCCAGCTCACCTCTGGCGGGAATAAGCTCTGGAAACACCATATATTTT.

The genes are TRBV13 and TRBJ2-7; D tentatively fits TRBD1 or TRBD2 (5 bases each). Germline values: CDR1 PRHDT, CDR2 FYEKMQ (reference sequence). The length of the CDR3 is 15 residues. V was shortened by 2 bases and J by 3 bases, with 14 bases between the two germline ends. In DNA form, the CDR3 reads TGTGCCAGCAGCTTACGAAGGGACGGTCACTACGAGCAGTACTTC. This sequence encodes CASSLRRDGHYEQYF.

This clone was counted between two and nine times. CDR3 bases: TGTGCCAGCATGACCAGGGAGGATCAGCCCCAGCATTTT. It encodes CASMTREDQPQHF. The chain combines TRBV2 with TRBJ1-5; tentative D call: TRBD1 (5 bases). The CDR3 is 13 amino acids. The germline V gene has CDR1 SNHLY and CDR2 FYNNEI. With 7 bases removed from V and 5 bases from J, the gap between germline ends came to 12 bases.

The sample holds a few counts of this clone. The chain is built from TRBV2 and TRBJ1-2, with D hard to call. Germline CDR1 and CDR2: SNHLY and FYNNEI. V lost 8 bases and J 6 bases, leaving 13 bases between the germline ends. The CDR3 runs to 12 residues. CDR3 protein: CASGLGWNGYTF. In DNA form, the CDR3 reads TGTGCCAGCGGTCTTGGGTGGAATGGCTACACCTTC.

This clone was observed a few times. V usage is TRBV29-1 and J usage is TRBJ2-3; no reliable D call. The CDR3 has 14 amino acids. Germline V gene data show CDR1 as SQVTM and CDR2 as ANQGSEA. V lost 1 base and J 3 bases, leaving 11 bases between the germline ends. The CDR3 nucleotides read TGCAGCGTTGAAGGAAACAGCCAGACAGATACGCAGTATTTT. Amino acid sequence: CSVEGNSQTDTQYF.

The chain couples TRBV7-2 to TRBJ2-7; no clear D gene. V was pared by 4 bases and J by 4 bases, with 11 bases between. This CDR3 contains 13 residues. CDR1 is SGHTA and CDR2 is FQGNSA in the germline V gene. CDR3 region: CASSSQTGYEQYF. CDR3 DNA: TGTGCCAGCAGCTCCCAAACTGGGTACGAGCAGTACTTC.

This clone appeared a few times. CDR3 bases: TGTGCCAGCAGGAGAGCGCGTAGCACAGATACGCAGTATTTT. This sequence encodes CASRRARSTDTQYF. J is TRBJ2-3 and V is TRBV11-2, with D unresolved. There are 14 residues in the CDR3. The V end was cut by 6 bases, the J end by 0 bases, with 10 bases between. Germline V lookup: CDR1 SGHAT, CDR2 FQNNGV.

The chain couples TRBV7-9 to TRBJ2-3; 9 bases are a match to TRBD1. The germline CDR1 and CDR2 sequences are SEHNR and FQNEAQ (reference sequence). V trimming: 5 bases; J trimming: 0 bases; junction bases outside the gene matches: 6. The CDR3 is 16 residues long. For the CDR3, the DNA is TGTGCCAGCAGCCGAACAGGGGGCTTAAGCACAGATACGCAGTATTTT. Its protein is CASSRTGGLSTDTQYF. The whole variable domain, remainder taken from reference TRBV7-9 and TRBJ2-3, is DTGVSQNPRHKITKRGQNVTFRCDPISEHNRLYWYRQTLGQGPEFLTYFQNEAQLEKSRLLSDRFSAERPKGSFSTLEIQRTEQGDSAMYLCASSRTGGLSTDTQYFGPGTRLTVL.

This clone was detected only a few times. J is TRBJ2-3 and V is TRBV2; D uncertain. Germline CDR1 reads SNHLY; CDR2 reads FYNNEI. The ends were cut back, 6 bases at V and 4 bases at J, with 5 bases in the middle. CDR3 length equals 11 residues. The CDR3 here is CASRVPDTQYF. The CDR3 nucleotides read TGTGCCAGCAGAGTTCCAGATACGCAGTATTTT.

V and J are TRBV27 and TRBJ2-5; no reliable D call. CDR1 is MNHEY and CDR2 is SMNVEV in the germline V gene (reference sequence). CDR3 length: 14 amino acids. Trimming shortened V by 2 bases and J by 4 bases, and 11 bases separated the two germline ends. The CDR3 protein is CASSLVGVGETQYF. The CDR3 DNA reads TGTGCCAGCAGTTTAGTTGGTGTGGGAGAGACCCAGTACTTC.

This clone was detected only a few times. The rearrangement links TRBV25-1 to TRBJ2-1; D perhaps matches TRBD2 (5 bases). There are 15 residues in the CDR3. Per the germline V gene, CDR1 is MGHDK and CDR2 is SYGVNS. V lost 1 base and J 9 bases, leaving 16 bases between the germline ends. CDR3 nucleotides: TGTGCCAGCAGTGAATTAGGCCGGACTCTTAGTGAGCAGTTCTTC. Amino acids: CASSELGRTLSEQFF.

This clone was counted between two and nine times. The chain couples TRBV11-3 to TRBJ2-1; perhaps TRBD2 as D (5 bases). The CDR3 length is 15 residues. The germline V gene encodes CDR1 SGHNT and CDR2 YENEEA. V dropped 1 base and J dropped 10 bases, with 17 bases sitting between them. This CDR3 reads CASSLVSASRWEQFF. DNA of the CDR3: TGTGCCAGCAGCTTAGTCAGCGCTAGCCGTTGGGAGCAGTTCTTC.

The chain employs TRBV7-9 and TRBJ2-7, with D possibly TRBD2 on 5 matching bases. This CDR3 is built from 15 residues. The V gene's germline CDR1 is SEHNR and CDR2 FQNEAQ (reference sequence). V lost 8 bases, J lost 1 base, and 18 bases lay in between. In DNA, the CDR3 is TGTGCCAGCGGACCCCTAAAACGGGGTTCCTACGAGCAGTACTTC. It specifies CASGPLKRGSYEQYF.

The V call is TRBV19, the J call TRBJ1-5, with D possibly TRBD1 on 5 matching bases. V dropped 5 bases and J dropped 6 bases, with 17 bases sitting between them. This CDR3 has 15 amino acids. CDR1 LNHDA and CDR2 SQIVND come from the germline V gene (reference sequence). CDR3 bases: TGTGCCAGTAGTCCCTCGGGACGGGGACCTCAGCCCCAGCATTTT. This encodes CASSPSGRGPQPQHF.

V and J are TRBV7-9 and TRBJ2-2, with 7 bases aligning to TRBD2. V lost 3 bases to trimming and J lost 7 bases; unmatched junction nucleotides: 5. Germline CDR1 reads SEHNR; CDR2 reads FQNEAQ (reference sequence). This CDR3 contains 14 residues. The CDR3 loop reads CASSFGLADGELFF. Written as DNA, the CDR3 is TGTGCCAGCAGCTTCGGGCTAGCGGACGGGGAGCTGTTTTTT.